A selection of T cell receptor beta chains follows, all from one sample in a study of blood T cell repertoires in COVID-19. Assay used: immunoSEQ multiplex PCR; TCRdb lists only in-frame clones, some missing. The sample yields roughly 150,000 clones, approximately 86% seen once. Sequencing was carried out using peripheral blood. All receptors derive from a woman at least 80 years old with COVID-19, enrolled during active disease. The CDR3 runs from the conserved cysteine through the conserved F or W. Fields, in order: clone size, D gene, V gene, J gene, CDR3 protein, CDR3 DNA. The D gene is left open where the match is weak. Expanded clones are given a class, and other clones once, few, many or no size at all.

-	-	TRBV12-3/TRBV12-4	TRBJ1-2	CASSSLRFSGYTF	TGTGCCAGCAGTTCTCTTCGTTTTTCGGGCTACACCTTC
-	-	TRBV6-5	TRBJ1-2	CASHRALFYGYTF	TGTGCCAGTCACAGGGCCCTCTTTTATGGCTACACCTTC
-	-	TRBV2	TRBJ2-7	CASSDQGFSYEQYF	TGTGCCAGCAGTGATCAGGGATTCTCCTACGAGCAGTACTTC
many	TRBD1	TRBV7-9	TRBJ2-2	CASTPSLTGVNTGELFF	TGTGCCAGCACCCCCTCCTTGACAGGGGTGAACACCGGGGAGCTGTTTTTT
-	TRBD2	TRBV10-3	TRBJ2-7	CAIMSSGESYEQYF	TGTGCCATCATGAGTAGCGGGGAATCCTACGAGCAGTACTTC
-	-	TRBV19	TRBJ1-5	CASSILSGAQHF	TGTGCCAGTAGTATTCTCTCCGGGGCCCAGCATTTT
-	-	TRBV28	TRBJ1-2	CASSAGGPTWYGYTF	TGTGCCAGCTCCGCGGGGGGCCCAACGTGGTATGGCTACACCTTC
-	-	TRBV19	TRBJ2-3	CASSIVGSTSTIDTQYF	TGTGCCAGTAGTATAGTAGGCTCGACTAGTACGATCGATACGCAGTATTTT
-	-	TRBV5-1	TRBJ2-2	CASSSGLVPNTGELFF	TGCGCCAGCAGCTCGGGTCTGGTCCCGAACACCGGGGAGCTGTTTTTT
-	-	TRBV2	TRBJ2-1	CASSTATGNNEQFF	TGTGCCAGCAGTACCGCGACAGGTAACAATGAGCAGTTCTTC
-	-	TRBV10-3	TRBJ1-5	CAISESWGLGNQPQHF	TGTGCCATCAGTGAGTCCTGGGGGCTCGGCAATCAGCCCCAGCATTTT
-	-	TRBV5-1	TRBJ1-5	CASSSEGHQPQHF	TGCGCCAGCAGCTCGGAGGGCCATCAGCCCCAGCATTTT
-	-	TRBV6-6	TRBJ2-7	CASSYLRVSYEQYF	TGTGCCAGCAGTTACCTACGGGTATCCTACGAGCAGTACTTC
once	-	TRBV2	TRBJ2-3	CASNLRTDTQYF	TGTGCCAGCAATCTTCGCACAGATACGCAGTATTTT
-	TRBD1	TRBV2	TRBJ1-2	CASIGTGGSGGYTF	TGTGCCAGCATAGGGACAGGGGGGTCGGGTGGCTACACCTTC
once	-	TRBV19	TRBJ1-1	CASSPPRGMNTEAFF	TGTGCCAGTAGTCCCCCCAGGGGTATGAACACTGAAGCTTTCTTT
-	-	TRBV6-5	TRBJ1-6	CASGQANSPLHF	TGTGCCAGCGGGCAGGCTAATTCACCCCTCCACTTT
-	-	TRBV6-1	TRBJ1-1	CASSESHERGAFF	TGTGCCAGCAGTGAAAGCCATGAAAGGGGAGCTTTCTTT
-	-	TRBV3-1/TRBV3-2	TRBJ1-2	CASSQNFQGTTNYGYTF	TGTGCCAGCAGCCAAAACTTCCAGGGGACGACTAACTATGGCTACACCTTC
-	-	TRBV7-8	TRBJ1-5	CASSSLQWQPQHF	TGTGCCAGCAGCTCCCTTCAGTGGCAGCCCCAGCATTTT
-	-	TRBV10-2	TRBJ1-5	CASSEEAGVDNQPQHF	TGCGCCAGCAGTGAGGAGGCCGGGGTCGACAATCAGCCCCAGCATTTT
-	-	TRBV11-2	TRBJ2-2	CASSLRGTGELFF	TGTGCCAGCAGCCTCCGAGGCACCGGGGAGCTGTTTTTT
-	TRBD2	TRBV5-4	TRBJ2-3	CASSSGLAGADTQYF	TGTGCCAGCAGCTCGGGACTAGCGGGGGCAGATACGCAGTATTTT
-	-	TRBV7-6	TRBJ1-6	CASSLGVGGTNSPLHF	TGTGCCAGCAGCCTAGGAGTGGGGGGGACTAATTCACCCCTCCACTTT
-	TRBD2	TRBV5-1	TRBJ2-4	CASSSLLAGGGKNIQYF	TGCGCCAGCAGCTCCCTCCTAGCGGGAGGAGGCAAAAACATTCAGTACTTC
once	TRBD2	TRBV5-1	TRBJ2-5	CASSFTPTSAETQYF	TGCGCCAGCAGCTTCACGCCGACTAGCGCAGAGACCCAGTACTTC
-	-	TRBV10-3	TRBJ2-3	CATGTNTDTQYF	TGTGCCACCGGGACAAACACAGATACGCAGTATTTT
-	TRBD2	TRBV3-1/TRBV3-2	TRBJ2-2	CATRASGGHTGELFF	TGTGCCACGAGAGCTAGCGGGGGACACACCGGGGAGCTGTTTTTT
once	TRBD1	TRBV19	TRBJ1-3	CASSYRGNTIYF	TGTGCCAGTAGCTACAGGGGTAACACCATATATTTT